The 2 T cell receptor beta chains below all came from one sample that was sequenced in a study of blood T cell repertoires in COVID-19. Method: immunoSEQ multiplex PCR; TCRdb's copy keeps in-frame clones and lacks some. The repertoire holds about 240,000 clones, with about 80% as singletons. The material sequenced was peripheral blood. These TCRs come from a woman older than 75 with acute or convalescent COVID-19.

The gene calls are TRBV3-1 (or the pseudogene TRBV3-2) and TRBJ2-2; 12 bases line up with TRBD1. Losses at the gene ends were 3 bases for V and 7 bases for J; bases not matched to a gene: 9. Germline lookup yields CDR1 LGHDT and CDR2 YNNKEL (reference sequence). This CDR3 contains 17 residues. The CDR3 loop reads CASSHTGTGGANGELFF. DNA for the CDR3: TGTGCCAGCAGCCACACCGGGACAGGGGGCGCAAACGGGGAGCTGTTTTTT.

The CDR3: CASSFTGKDETQYF. The DNA of the CDR3 is TGTGCCAGCAGCTTTACAGGGAAGGATGAGACCCAGTACTTC. The V and J genes are TRBV11-2 and TRBJ2-5, with TRBD1 as a possible D gene (6 bases). V was trimmed by 3 bases and J by 5 bases, leaving 13 bases between them. The CDR3 is 14 residues long. CDR1 is SGHAT and CDR2 is FQNNGV in the germline V gene.